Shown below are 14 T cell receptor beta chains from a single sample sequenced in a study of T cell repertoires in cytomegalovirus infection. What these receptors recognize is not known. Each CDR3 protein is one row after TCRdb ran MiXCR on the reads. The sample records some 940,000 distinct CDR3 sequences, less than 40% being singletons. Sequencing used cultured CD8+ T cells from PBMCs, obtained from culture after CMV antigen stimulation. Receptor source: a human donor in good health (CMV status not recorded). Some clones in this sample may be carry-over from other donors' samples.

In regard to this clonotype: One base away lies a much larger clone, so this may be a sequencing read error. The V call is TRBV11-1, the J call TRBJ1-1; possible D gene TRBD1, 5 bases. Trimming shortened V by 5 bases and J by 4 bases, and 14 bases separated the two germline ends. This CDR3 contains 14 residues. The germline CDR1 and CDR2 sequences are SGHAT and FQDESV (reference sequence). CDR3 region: CASSVVREPTEAFF. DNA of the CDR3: TGTGCCAGCAGCGTCGTCAGGGAACCCACTGAAGCTTTCTTT. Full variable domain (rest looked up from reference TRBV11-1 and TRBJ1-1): EAEVAQSPRYKITEKSQAVAFWCDPISGHATLYWYRQILGQGPELLVQFQDESVVDDSQLPKDRFSAERLKGVDSTLKIQPAELGDSAMYLCASSVVREPTEAFFGQGTRLTVV.

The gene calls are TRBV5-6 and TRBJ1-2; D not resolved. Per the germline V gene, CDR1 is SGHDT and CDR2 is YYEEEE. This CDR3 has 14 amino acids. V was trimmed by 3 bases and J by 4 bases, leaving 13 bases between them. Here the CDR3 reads CASSSELTVYGYTF. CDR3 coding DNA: TGTGCCAGCAGCTCGGAGCTAACCGTCTATGGCTACACCTTC.

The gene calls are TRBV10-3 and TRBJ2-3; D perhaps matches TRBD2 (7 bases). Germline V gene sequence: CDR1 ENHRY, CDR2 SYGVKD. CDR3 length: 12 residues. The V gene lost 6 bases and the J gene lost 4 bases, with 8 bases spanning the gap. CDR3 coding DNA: TGTGCCATCAGAGGGGGGGCAGATACGCAGTATTTT. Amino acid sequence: CAIRGGADTQYF.

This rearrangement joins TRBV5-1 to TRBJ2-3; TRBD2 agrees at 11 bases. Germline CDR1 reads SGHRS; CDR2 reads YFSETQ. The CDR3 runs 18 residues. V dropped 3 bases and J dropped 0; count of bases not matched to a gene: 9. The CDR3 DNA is TGCGCCAGCAGCTGGGGTCTAGCGGGGGGCCTTAGCACAGATACGCAGTATTTT. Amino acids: CASSWGLAGGLSTDTQYF.

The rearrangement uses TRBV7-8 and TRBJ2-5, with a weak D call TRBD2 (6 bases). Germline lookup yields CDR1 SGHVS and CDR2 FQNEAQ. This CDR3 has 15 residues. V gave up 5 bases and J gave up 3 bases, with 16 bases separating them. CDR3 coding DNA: TGTGCCAGCAGCACCTGGGGGGAATACGAAGAGACCCAGTACTTC. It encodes CASSTWGEYEETQYF.

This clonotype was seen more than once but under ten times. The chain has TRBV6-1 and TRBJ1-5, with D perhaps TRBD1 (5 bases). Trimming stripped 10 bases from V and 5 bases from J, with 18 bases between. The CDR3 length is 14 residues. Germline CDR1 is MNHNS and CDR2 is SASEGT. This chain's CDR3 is CAIYPREMDQPQHF. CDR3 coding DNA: TGTGCCATCTATCCCAGGGAAATGGATCAGCCCCAGCATTTT.

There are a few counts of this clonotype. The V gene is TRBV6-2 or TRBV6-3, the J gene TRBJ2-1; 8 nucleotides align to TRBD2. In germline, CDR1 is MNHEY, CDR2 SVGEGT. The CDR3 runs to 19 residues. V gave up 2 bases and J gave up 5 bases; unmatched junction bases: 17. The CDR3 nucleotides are TGTGCCAGCAGTTACGCGGCCTGGACTAGCCCCGATTACCACAATGAGCAGTTCTTC. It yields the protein CASSYAAWTSPDYHNEQFF.

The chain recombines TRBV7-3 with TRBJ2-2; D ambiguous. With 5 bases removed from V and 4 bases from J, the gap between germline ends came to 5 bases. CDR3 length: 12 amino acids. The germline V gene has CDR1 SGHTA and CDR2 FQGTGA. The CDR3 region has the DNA TGTGCCAGCAGCAAAGCCACCGGGGAGCTGTTTTTT. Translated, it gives CASSKATGELFF.

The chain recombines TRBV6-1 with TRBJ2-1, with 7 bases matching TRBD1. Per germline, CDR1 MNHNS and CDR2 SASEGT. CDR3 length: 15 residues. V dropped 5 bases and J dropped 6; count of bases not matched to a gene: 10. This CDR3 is CASSIRDSWGNEQFF. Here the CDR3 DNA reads TGTGCCAGCAGTATACGGGACAGTTGGGGCAATGAGCAGTTCTTC.

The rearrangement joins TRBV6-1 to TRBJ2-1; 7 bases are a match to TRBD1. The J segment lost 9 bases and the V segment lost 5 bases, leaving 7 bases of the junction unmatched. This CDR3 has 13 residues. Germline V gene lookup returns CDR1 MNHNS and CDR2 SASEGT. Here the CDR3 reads CASSTLTGSEQFF. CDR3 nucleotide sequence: TGTGCCAGCAGTACCTTGACAGGGAGTGAGCAGTTCTTC.

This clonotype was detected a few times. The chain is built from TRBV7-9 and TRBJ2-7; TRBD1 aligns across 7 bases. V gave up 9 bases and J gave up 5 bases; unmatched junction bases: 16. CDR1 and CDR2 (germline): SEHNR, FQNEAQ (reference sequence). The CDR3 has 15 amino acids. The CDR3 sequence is CASSDRRTGPDEQYF. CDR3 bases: TGTGCCAGTTCGGACAGGCGTACCGGACCGGACGAGCAGTACTTC.

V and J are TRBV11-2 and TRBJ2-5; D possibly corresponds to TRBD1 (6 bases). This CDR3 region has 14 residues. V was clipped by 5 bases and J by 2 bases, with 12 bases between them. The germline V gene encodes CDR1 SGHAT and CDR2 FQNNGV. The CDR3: CASSPWDKQETQYF. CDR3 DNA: TGTGCCAGCAGCCCTTGGGACAAACAAGAGACCCAGTACTTC.

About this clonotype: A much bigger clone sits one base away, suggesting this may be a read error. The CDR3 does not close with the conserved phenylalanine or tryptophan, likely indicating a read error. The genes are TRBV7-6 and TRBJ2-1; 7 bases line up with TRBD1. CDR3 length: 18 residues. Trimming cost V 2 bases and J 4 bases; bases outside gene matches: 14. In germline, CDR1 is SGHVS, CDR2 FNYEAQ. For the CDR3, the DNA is TGTGCCAGCAGCTTATCGCCCGAGGTCGGGACAGCTTACAATGAGCAGTTCTCC. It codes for CASSLSPEVGTAYNEQFS.

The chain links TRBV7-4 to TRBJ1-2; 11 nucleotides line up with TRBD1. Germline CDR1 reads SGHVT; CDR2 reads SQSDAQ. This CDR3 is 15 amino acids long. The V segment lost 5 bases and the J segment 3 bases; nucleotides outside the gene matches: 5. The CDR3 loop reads CASSPVGQGDYGYTF. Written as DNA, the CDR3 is TGTGCCAGCAGCCCTGTGGGACAGGGGGACTATGGCTACACCTTC.